This T cell receptor beta chain was captured by sequencing in a study of blood T cell repertoires in COVID-19. Study overall: PBMCs, B-cell-depleted T cells, or T cells provided the cDNA or gDNA that made up the material.

As processed by the authors: Amplification with reference gene primers provided the estimates of nucleated cell counts. The repertoire was sequenced with immunoSEQ multiplex PCR; TCRdb's copy has only in-frame clones and lacks some. The V and J calls and the clone size are those of that table, but D and trimming were determined from the DNA. The table includes fewer than 150,000 clones, about 86% detected once. The CDR3 consists of 15 residues. Trimming took off 4 bases at V and 2 bases at J, with 15 bases between the two ends. Germline CDR1 is MNHEY and CDR2 is SVGAGI. The rearrangement links TRBV6-5 to TRBJ2-7; D is unclear. The TCR originated in a middle-aged woman with acute or convalescent COVID-19. The specimen was peripheral blood. The CDR3 DNA sequence: TGTGCCAGCAGTTTAGACCGGGTCCCTCCCTACGAGCAGTACTTC. Translation gives CASSLDRVPPYEQYF.